Here is one T cell receptor (beta chain) with its context. Those enrolled, adults aged 18 to 89 years, came from about two dozen US areas. The study recruited exposed participants who had met a COVID-19 case within 2 weeks before entry. The sample originates from a study of blood T cell repertoires in COVID-19. Across the whole study: T cells, B-cell-depleted T cells, or PBMCs provided the cDNA or gDNA that served as material.

Authors' processing steps: Amplifying reference gene primers gave estimates of nucleated cell counts. Sequenced by immunoSEQ multiplex PCR; TCRdb stores in-frame clones only, minus some. D and trimming come from the DNA, and the V and J calls and clone size come from that table. The profile shows some 270,000 clones, 88% of them singletons. CDR1 is SGHDT, CDR2 YYEEEE, per germline. Trimming removed 2 bases at V and 4 bases at J, with 12 bases between. The CDR3 loop spans 14 amino acids. The sample consisted of PBMCs or T cells enriched from blood (not recorded which). This receptor was obtained from a woman between 40 and 50 years old who had been exposed to COVID-19. The chain joins TRBV5-6 to TRBJ1-2; tentatively, D is TRBD1 (5 bases). The CDR3 DNA reads TGTGCCAGCAGCTTTTTAGGGGAGGGCTATGGCTACACCTTC. Protein sequence: CASSFLGEGYGYTF.